A single sample gave rise to the 13 T cell receptor beta chains below, sequenced in a study of beta chain features in type 1 diabetes. Study-level findings and limits: Across all four CD4+ subsets, people with type 1 diabetes showed modestly shorter TCRB CDR3s.

Antigen specificity for these receptors is unknown. The authors reverse transcribed all of the isolated RNA, so sequencing captured expressed TCRB transcripts. This table comes from immunoSEQ multiplex PCR, and its TCRdb copy is limited to in-frame clones, with some not included. The sample lists approximately 240,000 clones, 15% to 20% occurring once. The sequencing input was naive CD4+ T cells from blood. The receptors were gathered from a man aged 30-40 years with type 1 diabetes.

This clone was seen more than once but under ten times. The CDR3, as DNA: TGTGCCAGCGGGACTAGCGGAGGAGAGACCCAGTACTTC. Translation: CASGTSGGETQYF. The chain combines TRBV25-1 with TRBJ2-5, with 11 bases lining up with TRBD2. The germline gives CDR1 MGHDK, CDR2 SYGVNS. The CDR3 loop spans 13 amino acids. V lost 8 bases, J lost 4 bases, and 3 bases stayed unmatched.

V gene TRBV28 combines with J gene TRBJ1-2; no clear D. Germline V gives CDR1 MDHEN, CDR2 SYDVKM. The V and J ends lost 4 bases and 0 bases respectively, with 9 bases between them. This CDR3 has 14 residues. The CDR3 coding sequence is TGTGCCAGCAGTTATCCGGCACCTAACTATGGCTACACCTTC. The encoded protein is CASSYPAPNYGYTF.

This clone has more than one count but fewer than ten. The chain couples TRBV7-2 to TRBJ2-4; perhaps TRBD1 as D (5 bases). Per germline, CDR1 SGHTA and CDR2 FQGNSA. Trimming took off 4 bases at V and 3 bases at J, with 13 bases between the two ends. The CDR3 length is 15 residues. This chain's CDR3 is CASSWGGSNKNIQYF. CDR3 DNA: TGTGCCAGCAGCTGGGGCGGATCTAACAAAAACATTCAGTACTTC.

The chain is built from TRBV5-1 and TRBJ2-4; tentative D call: TRBD2 (6 bases). Germline V gene sequence: CDR1 SGHRS, CDR2 YFSETQ. The CDR3 spans 12 residues. Trimming removed 8 bases at V and 3 bases at J, with 9 bases between. The chain's CDR3 is CASPGVKNIQYF. The CDR3 DNA follows: TGCGCCAGTCCGGGAGTCAAAAACATTCAGTACTTC.

This sequence joins TRBV19 and TRBJ1-4; 7 bases are a match to TRBD1. V shed 4 bases and J 7 bases; nucleotides not matched to a gene: 3. CDR3 length: 13 residues. Germline V gives CDR1 LNHDA, CDR2 SQIVND (reference sequence). The CDR3 reads CASSKQGIEKLFF. In DNA form, the CDR3 reads TGTGCCAGTAGTAAACAGGGGATTGAAAAACTGTTTTTT.

This clone was counted between two and nine times. The chain is built from TRBV25-1 and TRBJ1-4; D call uncertain. CDR1 and CDR2 from the germline V gene are MGHDK and SYGVNS. This CDR3 has 13 residues. With 3 bases removed from V and 14 bases from J, the gap between germline ends came to 16 bases. The CDR3 DNA follows: TGTGCCAGCAGTGAGTTGTCCATCCCCCATCTGTTTTTT. Translated, it gives CASSELSIPHLFF.

This clone came up once. The chain couples TRBV9 to TRBJ2-3; D call uncertain. The ends were cut back, 3 bases at V and 4 bases at J, with 18 bases in the middle. Germline V gene sequence: CDR1 SGDLS, CDR2 YYNGEE. There are 16 residues in the CDR3. CDR3 sequence: CASSADPSFAADTQYF. CDR3 bases: TGTGCCAGCAGCGCCGACCCTAGTTTCGCCGCAGATACGCAGTATTTT.

This clone was detected only a few times. This chain uses TRBV7-2 with TRBJ2-7, with D tentatively TRBD2 (7 bases). Germline CDR1 and CDR2: SGHTA and FQGNSA. The CDR3 spans 14 residues. Trimming took off 10 bases at V and 2 bases at J, with 18 bases between the two ends. The CDR3 region is CATRDPRGPYEQYF. DNA of the CDR3: TGTGCCACCAGGGATCCGCGGGGGCCCTACGAGCAGTACTTC.

The chain is built from TRBV5-1 and TRBJ2-3; no clear D. From germline, CDR1 is SGHRS and CDR2 YFSETQ. The CDR3 has 15 amino acids. V lost 2 bases and J 2 bases, leaving 12 bases between the germline ends. CDR3 loop: CASSFSWETTDTQYF. The DNA for the CDR3 is TGCGCCAGCAGCTTCTCTTGGGAAACCACAGATACGCAGTATTTT.

This clone was observed a few times. The chain has TRBV30 and TRBJ1-5; TRBD1 matches 7 bases. With 4 bases clipped from V and 4 bases from J, the junction kept 10 bases outside the gene matches. The CDR3 is 15 amino acids. CDR1 and CDR2 (germline): GTSNPN, SVGIG (reference sequence). The CDR3 here is CAWTSGQVPNQPQHF. CDR3 nucleotides: TGTGCCTGGACCTCCGGACAGGTCCCGAATCAGCCCCAGCATTTT.

This clone was seen more than once but under ten times. The chain is built from TRBV28 and TRBJ2-4, with D hard to call. Trimming took off 4 bases at V and 7 bases at J, with 17 bases between the two ends. The CDR3 spans 15 residues. Per the germline V gene, CDR1 is MDHEN and CDR2 is SYDVKM. The CDR3 sequence: CASSSSSDRANIQYF. As DNA, the CDR3 is TGTGCCAGCAGTTCATCATCCGACCGGGCGAACATTCAGTACTTC.

This chain connects TRBV29-1 to TRBJ2-7; D perhaps matches TRBD1 (5 bases). This CDR3 is built from 13 residues. Germline CDR1 SQVTM, CDR2 ANQGSEA. V was trimmed by 1 base and J by 6 bases, leaving 13 bases between them. The DNA for the CDR3 is TGCAGCGTTGAAGGACAGTTCGTTGGCGAGCAGTACTTC. It specifies CSVEGQFVGEQYF.

The genes are TRBV11-3 and TRBJ2-5; D may be TRBD2 (5 bases). The V end was cut by 4 bases, the J end by 7 bases, with 13 bases between. The CDR3 is 13 residues long. CDR1 is SGHNT, CDR2 YENEEA, per germline. CDR3 loop: CASSSVNGGTQYF. In DNA form, the CDR3 reads TGTGCCAGCAGCTCTGTTAACGGAGGGACCCAGTACTTC.